This T cell receptor (beta chain) was sequenced in a study of T cell repertoires in cytomegalovirus infection. Study details: In the study, CMV epitopes included recently identified HLA-C-restricted and well-studied HLA-B-restricted ones. Public TCR beta signature analysis indicated the presence of both CMV infection and matching HLA type.

Whole-study findings and limits: Dominating the ex vivo response were HLA-C-restricted CMV-specific TCR beta clonotypes.

The V gene lost 1 base and the J gene lost 5 bases, with 24 bases spanning the gap. Looked up from germline, CDR1 is LNHDA and CDR2 is SQIVND (reference sequence). The CDR3 loop spans 19 amino acids. TCRdb fed the reads into MiXCR, producing one record per CDR3 protein. The repertoire holds a few hundred thousand distinct CDR3 sequences, with roughly 42% as singletons. A word on this clonotype: The antigen remains unidentified.

This material consisted of cultured PBMCs, taken from culture after CMV antigen stimulation. This chain uses TRBV19 with TRBJ1-5; a possible D gene is TRBD1 (5 bases). The sequence came from a human donor in good health (CMV status not recorded). Some clones in this sample may be carry-over from other donors' samples. CDR3 region: CASSIGDYMGQRGHQPQHF. CDR3 coding DNA: TGTGCCAGTAGTATAGGTGACTATATGGGGCAGAGAGGGCATCAGCCCCAGCATTTT. Supplemented by reference TRBV19 and TRBJ1-5, the full variable domain reads DGGITQSPKYLFRKEGQNVTLSCEQNLNHDAMYWYRQDPGQGLRLIYYSQIVNDFQKGDIAEGYSVSREKKESFPLTVTSAQKNPTAFYLCASSIGDYMGQRGHQPQHFGDGTRLSIL.